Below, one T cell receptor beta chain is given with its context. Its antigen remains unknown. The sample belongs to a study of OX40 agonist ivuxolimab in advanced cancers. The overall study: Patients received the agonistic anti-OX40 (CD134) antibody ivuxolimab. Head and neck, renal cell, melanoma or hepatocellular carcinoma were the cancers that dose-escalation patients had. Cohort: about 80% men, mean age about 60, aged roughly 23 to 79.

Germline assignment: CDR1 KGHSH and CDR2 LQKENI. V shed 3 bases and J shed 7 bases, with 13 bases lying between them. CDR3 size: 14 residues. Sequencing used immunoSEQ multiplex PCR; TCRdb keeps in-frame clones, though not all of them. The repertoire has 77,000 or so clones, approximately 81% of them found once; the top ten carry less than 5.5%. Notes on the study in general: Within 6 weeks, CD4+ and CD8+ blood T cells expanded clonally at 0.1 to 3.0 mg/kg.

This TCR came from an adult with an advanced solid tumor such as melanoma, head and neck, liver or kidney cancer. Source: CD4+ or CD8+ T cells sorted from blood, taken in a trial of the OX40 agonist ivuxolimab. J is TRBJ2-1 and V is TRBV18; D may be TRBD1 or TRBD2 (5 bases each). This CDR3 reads CASSPYGTRNEQFF. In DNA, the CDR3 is TGTGCCAGCTCACCCTATGGGACCAGGAATGAGCAGTTCTTC.